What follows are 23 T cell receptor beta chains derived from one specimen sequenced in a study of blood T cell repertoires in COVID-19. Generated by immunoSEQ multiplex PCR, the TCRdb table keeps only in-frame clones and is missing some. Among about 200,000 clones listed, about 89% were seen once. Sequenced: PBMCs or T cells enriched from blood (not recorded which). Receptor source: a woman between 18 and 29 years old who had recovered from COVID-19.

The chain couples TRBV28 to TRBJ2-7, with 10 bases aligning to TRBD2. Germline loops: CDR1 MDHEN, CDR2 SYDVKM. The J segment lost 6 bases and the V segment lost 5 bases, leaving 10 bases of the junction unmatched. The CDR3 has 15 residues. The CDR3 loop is CASSPQQRGGGEQYF. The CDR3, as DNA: TGTGCCAGCAGTCCCCAACAGCGGGGGGGAGGCGAGCAGTACTTC.

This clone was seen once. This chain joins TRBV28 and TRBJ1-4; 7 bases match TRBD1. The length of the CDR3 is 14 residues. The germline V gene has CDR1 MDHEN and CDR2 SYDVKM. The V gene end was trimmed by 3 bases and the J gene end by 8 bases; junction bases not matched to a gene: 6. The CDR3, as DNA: TGTGCCAGCAGTTTTAGACAGGGTATAGAAAAACTGTTTTTT. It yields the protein CASSFRQGIEKLFF.

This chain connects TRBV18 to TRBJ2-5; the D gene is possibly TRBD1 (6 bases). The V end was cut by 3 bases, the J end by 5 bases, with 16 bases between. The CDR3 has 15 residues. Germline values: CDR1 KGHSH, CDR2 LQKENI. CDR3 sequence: CASSPNRDAGETQYF. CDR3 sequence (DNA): TGTGCCAGCTCACCTAACAGGGACGCTGGCGAGACCCAGTACTTC.

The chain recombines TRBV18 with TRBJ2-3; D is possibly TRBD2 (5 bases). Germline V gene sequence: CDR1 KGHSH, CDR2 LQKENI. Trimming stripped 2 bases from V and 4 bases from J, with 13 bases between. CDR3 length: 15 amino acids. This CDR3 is CASSPGSGDSDTQYF. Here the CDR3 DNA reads TGTGCCAGCTCACCAGGGAGTGGGGATTCAGATACGCAGTATTTT. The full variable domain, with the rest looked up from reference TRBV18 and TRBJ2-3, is NAGVMQNPRHLVRRRGQEARLRCSPMKGHSHVYWYRQLPEEGLKFMVYLQKENIIDESGMPKERFSAEFPKEGPSILRIQQVVRGDSAAYFCASSPGSGDSDTQYFGPGTRLTVL.

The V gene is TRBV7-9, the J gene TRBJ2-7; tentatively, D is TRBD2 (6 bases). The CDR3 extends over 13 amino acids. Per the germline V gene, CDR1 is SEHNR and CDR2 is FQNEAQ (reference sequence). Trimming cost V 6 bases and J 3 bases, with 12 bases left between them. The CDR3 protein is CASSHRGYYEQYF. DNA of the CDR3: TGTGCCAGCAGTCACCGGGGGTACTACGAGCAGTACTTC.

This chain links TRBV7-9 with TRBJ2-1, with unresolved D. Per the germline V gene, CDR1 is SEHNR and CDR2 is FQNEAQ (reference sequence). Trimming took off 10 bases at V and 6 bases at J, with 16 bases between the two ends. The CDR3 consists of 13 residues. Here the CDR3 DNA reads TGTGCCACTCAGTCACCGCTCCCCAATGAGCAGTTCTTC. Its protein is CATQSPLPNEQFF. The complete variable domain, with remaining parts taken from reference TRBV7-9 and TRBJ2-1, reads DTGVSQNPRHKITKRGQNVTFRCDPISEHNRLYWYRQTLGQGPEFLTYFQNEAQLEKSRLLSDRFSAERPKGSFSTLEIQRTEQGDSAMYLCATQSPLPNEQFFGPGTRLTVL.

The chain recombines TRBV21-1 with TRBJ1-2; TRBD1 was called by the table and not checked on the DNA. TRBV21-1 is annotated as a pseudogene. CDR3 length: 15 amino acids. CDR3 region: CASSKWGTGPYGYTF. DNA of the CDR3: TGTGCCAGCAGCAAGTGGGGGACAGGGCCTTATGGCTACACCTTC.

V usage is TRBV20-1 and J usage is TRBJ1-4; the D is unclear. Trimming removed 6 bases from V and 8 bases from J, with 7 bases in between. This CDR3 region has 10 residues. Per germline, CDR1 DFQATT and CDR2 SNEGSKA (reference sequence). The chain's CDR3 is CSAGNEKLFF. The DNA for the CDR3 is TGCAGTGCCGGGAACGAAAAACTGTTTTTT.

In DNA form, the CDR3 reads TGTGCCAGCAGCTCCCGGACAGGGGAAGGCTACACCTTC. The encoded protein is CASSSRTGEGYTF. V and J are TRBV5-6 and TRBJ1-2, with 9 bases lining up with TRBD1. From germline, CDR1 is SGHDT and CDR2 YYEEEE. The CDR3 is 13 residues long. The junction had 5 bases not matched to a gene; V was cut back by 3 bases and J by 8 bases. The full variable domain, in which reference TRBV5-6 and TRBJ1-2 provide the parts outside the CDR3, is DAGVTQSPTHLIKTRGQQVTLRCSPKSGHDTVSWYQQALGQGPQFIFQYYEEEERQRGNFPDRFSGHQFPNYSSELNVNALLLGDSALYLCASSSRTGEGYTFGSGTRLTVV.

The CDR3 DNA reads as TGTGCCAGCAGCTTAGACCCAGGTTCCGAGCAGTACTTC. Translated, it gives CASSLDPGSEQYF. The V call is TRBV7-8, the J call TRBJ2-7; D remains ambiguous. CDR1 and CDR2 (germline): SGHVS, FQNEAQ. V was cut by 1 base and J by 6 bases, with 10 bases left in between. The CDR3 covers 13 residues.

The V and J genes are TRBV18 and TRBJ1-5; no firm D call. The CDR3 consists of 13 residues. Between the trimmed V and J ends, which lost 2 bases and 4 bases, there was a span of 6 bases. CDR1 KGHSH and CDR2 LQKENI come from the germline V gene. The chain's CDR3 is CASSPIGNQPQHF. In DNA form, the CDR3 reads TGTGCCAGCTCACCAATCGGGAATCAGCCCCAGCATTTT. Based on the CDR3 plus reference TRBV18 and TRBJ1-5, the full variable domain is NAGVMQNPRHLVRRRGQEARLRCSPMKGHSHVYWYRQLPEEGLKFMVYLQKENIIDESGMPKERFSAEFPKEGPSILRIQQVVRGDSAAYFCASSPIGNQPQHFGDGTRLSIL.

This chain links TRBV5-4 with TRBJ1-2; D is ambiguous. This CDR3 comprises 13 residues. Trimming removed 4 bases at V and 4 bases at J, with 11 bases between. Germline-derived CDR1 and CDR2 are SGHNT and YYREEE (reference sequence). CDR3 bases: TGTGCCAGCAGCCTAGACTCGCGCTATGGCTACACCTTC. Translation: CASSLDSRYGYTF. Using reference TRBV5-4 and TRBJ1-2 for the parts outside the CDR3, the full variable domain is ETGVTQSPTHLIKTRGQQVTLRCSSQSGHNTVSWYQQALGQGPQFIFQYYREEENGRGNFPPRFSGLQFPNYSSELNVNALELDDSALYLCASSLDSRYGYTFGSGTRLTVV.

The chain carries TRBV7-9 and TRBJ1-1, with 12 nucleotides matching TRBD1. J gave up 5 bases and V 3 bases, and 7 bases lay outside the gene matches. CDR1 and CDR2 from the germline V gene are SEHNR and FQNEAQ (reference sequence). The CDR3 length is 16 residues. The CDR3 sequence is CASSFGDRGRGTEAFF. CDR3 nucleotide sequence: TGTGCCAGCAGCTTTGGGGACAGGGGGCGAGGGACTGAAGCTTTCTTT. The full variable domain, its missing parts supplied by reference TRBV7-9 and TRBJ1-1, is DTGVSQNPRHKITKRGQNVTFRCDPISEHNRLYWYRQTLGQGPEFLTYFQNEAQLEKSRLLSDRFSAERPKGSFSTLEIQRTEQGDSAMYLCASSFGDRGRGTEAFFGQGTRLTVV.

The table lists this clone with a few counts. CDR3 sequence: CASSVDGAVQNEQYF. CDR3 DNA sequence: TGTGCCAGCAGCGTAGATGGGGCGGTGCAAAACGAGCAGTACTTC. The chain recombines TRBV9 with TRBJ2-7; D perhaps matches TRBD1 (5 bases). V lost 0 bases, J lost 5 bases, and 15 bases lay in between. Germline loops: CDR1 SGDLS, CDR2 YYNGEE. The CDR3 is made up of 15 amino acids.

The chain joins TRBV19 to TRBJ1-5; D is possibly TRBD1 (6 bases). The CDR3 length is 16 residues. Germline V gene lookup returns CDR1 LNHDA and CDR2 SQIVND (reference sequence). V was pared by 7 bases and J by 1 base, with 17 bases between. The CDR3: CASIPPGQGSNQPQHF. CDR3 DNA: TGTGCCAGTATCCCGCCGGGGCAGGGGAGCAATCAGCCCCAGCATTTT. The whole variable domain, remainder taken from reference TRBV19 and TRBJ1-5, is DGGITQSPKYLFRKEGQNVTLSCEQNLNHDAMYWYRQDPGQGLRLIYYSQIVNDFQKGDIAEGYSVSREKKESFPLTVTSAQKNPTAFYLCASIPPGQGSNQPQHFGDGTRLSIL.

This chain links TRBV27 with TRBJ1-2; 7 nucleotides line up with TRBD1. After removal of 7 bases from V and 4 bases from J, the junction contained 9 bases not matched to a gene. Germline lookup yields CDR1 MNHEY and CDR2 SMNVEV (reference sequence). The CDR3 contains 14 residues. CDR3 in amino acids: CASKVGGSSYGYTF. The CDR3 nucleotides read TGTGCCAGCAAGGTAGGGGGCAGTTCCTATGGCTACACCTTC.

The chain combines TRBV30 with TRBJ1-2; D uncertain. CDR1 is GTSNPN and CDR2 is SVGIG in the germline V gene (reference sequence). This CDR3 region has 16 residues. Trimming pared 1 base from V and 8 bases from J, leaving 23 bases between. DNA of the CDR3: TGTGCCTGGAGTGGGGGAGGTGTTGGACGCCTTCTAGGCTACACCTTC. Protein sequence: CAWSGGGVGRLLGYTF.

Here the CDR3 reads CASSLLGVVGSSTDTQYF. CDR3 nucleotide sequence: TGTGCCAGCAGTTTACTAGGGGTGGTGGGGTCTAGCACAGATACGCAGTATTTT. The chain uses TRBV27 and TRBJ2-3; maybe TRBD1 (5 bases). V dropped 2 bases and J dropped 0 bases, with 18 bases sitting between them. The CDR3 totals 18 residues. Germline V gene lookup returns CDR1 MNHEY and CDR2 SMNVEV (reference sequence).

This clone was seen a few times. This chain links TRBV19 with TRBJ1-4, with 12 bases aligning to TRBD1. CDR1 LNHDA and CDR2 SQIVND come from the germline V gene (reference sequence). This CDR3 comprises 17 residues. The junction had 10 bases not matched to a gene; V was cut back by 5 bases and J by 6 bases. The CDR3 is CASSPGQGAKGDEKLFF. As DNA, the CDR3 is TGTGCCAGTAGTCCGGGACAGGGGGCCAAGGGGGATGAAAAACTGTTTTTT.

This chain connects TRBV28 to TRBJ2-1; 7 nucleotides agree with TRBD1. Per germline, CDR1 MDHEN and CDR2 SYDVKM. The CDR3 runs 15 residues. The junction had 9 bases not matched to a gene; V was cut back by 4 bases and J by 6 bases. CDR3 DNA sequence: TGTGCCAGCAGTTCCCCGGACAGGAAGACCAATGAGCAGTTCTTC. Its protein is CASSSPDRKTNEQFF.

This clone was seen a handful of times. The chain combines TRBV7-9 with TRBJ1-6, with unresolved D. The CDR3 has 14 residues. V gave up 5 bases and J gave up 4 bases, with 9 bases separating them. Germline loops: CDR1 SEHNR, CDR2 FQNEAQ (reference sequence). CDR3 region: CASSPGLYNSPLHF. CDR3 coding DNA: TGTGCCAGCAGCCCAGGACTGTATAATTCACCCCTCCACTTT.

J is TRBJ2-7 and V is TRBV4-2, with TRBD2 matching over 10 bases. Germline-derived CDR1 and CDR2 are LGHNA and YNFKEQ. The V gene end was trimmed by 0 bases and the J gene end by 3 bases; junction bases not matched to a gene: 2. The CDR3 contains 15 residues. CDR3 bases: TGTGCCAGCAGCCAAGAGGGGACTAGCGACTACGAGCAGTACTTC. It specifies CASSQEGTSDYEQYF.

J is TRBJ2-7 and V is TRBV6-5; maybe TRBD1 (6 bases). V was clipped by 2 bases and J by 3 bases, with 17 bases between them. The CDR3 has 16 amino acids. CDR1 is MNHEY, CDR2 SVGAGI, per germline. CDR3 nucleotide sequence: TGTGCCAGCAGTTACGATTTGGACAGAGTATACTACGAGCAGTACTTC. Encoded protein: CASSYDLDRVYYEQYF.